This note documents a single T cell receptor beta chain sequence. This CDR3 has 17 residues. V was cut by 3 bases and J by 2 bases, with 17 bases left in between. Germline CDR1 and CDR2: KGHSH and LQKENI. Profiled with immunoSEQ multiplex PCR; TCRdb holds only in-frame clones, not every one. The repertoire holds a few hundred thousand clones, with approximately 85% as singletons. The data originate from a study of blood T cell repertoires in COVID-19. Residents of about two dozen US areas, aged roughly 18 to 89 years, made up the participants. This TCR was recovered from a woman in her 30s who had recovered from COVID-19. V is TRBV18 and J is TRBJ1-5, with a tentative D call TRBD1 (5 bases). Source material: PBMCs or T cells enriched from blood (not recorded which). The CDR3, as DNA: TGTGCCAGCTCACCGAGCGGGGCAGCTAGTGGCAATCAGCCCCAGCATTTT. Translating it yields CASSPSGAASGNQPQHF.